Below, 3 T cell receptor beta chains from the same sample are listed, as sequenced in a study of blood T cell repertoires in COVID-19. This table comes from immunoSEQ multiplex PCR, and its TCRdb copy is limited to in-frame clones, with some not included. The sample holds 250,000 to 300,000 clones; about 91% are singletons and the top ten take about an eighth. Sequenced sample: peripheral blood. The receptors shown here come from a woman aged 60 to 75 with acute or convalescent COVID-19.

The chain links TRBV2 to TRBJ2-1; 9 nucleotides align to TRBD2. With V trimmed by 3 bases and J by 8 bases, 5 bases remained unmatched. The CDR3 is made up of 14 amino acids. CDR1 is SNHLY, CDR2 FYNNEI, per germline. The CDR3 bases are TGTGCCAGCAGTGATAGCGGGAGTACCCATGAGCAGTTCTTC. This translates into CASSDSGSTHEQFF.

V and J are TRBV5-1 and TRBJ2-2, with D possibly matching TRBD1 (5 bases). CDR3 length: 13 residues. CDR1 SGHRS and CDR2 YFSETQ come from the germline V gene. The V end was cut by 1 base, the J end by 4 bases, with 5 bases between. This CDR3 is CASSLQGTGELFF. CDR3 nucleotide sequence: TGCGCCAGCAGCTTGCAGGGCACCGGGGAGCTGTTTTTT.

The chain carries TRBV10-3 and TRBJ1-4; D possibly corresponds to TRBD1 (5 bases). The germline V gene encodes CDR1 ENHRY and CDR2 SYGVKD. The CDR3 runs 13 residues. Between the trimmed V and J ends, which lost 11 bases and 3 bases, there was a span of 13 bases. CDR3 coding DNA: TGTGCCTCATCGGGACTGCCTAATGAAAAACTGTTTTTT. It yields the protein CASSGLPNEKLFF.